This is a list of T cell receptor beta chains from one sample in a study of CD8 T cells in Susac syndrome. TCRdb re-called the immunoSEQ multiplex PCR reads with MiXCR, one entry per CDR3 protein. This table holds some 300,000 distinct CDR3 sequences, around 89% found once. The sequencing input was CD8+ T cells from PBMCs. These receptors were obtained from a human donor with multiple sclerosis. CDR3s include the opening cysteine and the closing phenylalanine or tryptophan. The D gene is left open where the match is weak. Clone size appears in some rows only: once, few, many, or a class for an expanded clone.

TRBV28	TRBJ2-7	.	.	CASTGYSYEQYF	TGTGCCAGCACGGGTTACTCCTACGAGCAGTACTTC
TRBV4-2	TRBJ2-1	once	TRBD2	CASTPLGSGRGNYNEQFF	TGTGCCAGCACCCCCTTGGGTTCCGGGAGGGGGAACTACAATGAGCAGTTCTTC
TRBV28	TRBJ1-1	.	TRBD1	CASSASTGIAEAFF	TGTGCCAGCAGTGCCTCGACAGGGATTGCTGAAGCTTTCTTT
TRBV2	TRBJ2-3	once	.	CASSALGPPVDTQYF	TGTGCCAGCAGTGCTCTAGGGCCCCCCGTAGATACGCAGTATTTT
TRBV12-3/TRBV12-4	TRBJ1-5	.	TRBD1	CASTMTGTGDQPQHF	TGTGCCAGCACCATGACCGGGACAGGGGATCAGCCCCAGCATTTT
TRBV12-3/TRBV12-4	TRBJ2-1	.	.	CASSYQGYEQFF	TGTGCCAGCAGTTATCAGGGGTATGAGCAGTTCTTC
TRBV27	TRBJ2-3	.	.	CASSVDWGAADTQYF	TGTGCCAGCAGTGTCGACTGGGGGGCGGCAGATACGCAGTATTTT
TRBV20-1	TRBJ1-2	.	.	CSARDVEGGASLNYGYTF	TGCAGTGCTAGAGACGTAGAGGGGGGCGCTTCCCTGAACTATGGCTACACCTTC
TRBV29-1	TRBJ1-2	.	.	CSVEDLAVSGYTF	TGCAGCGTTGAAGATTTGGCCGTCTCTGGCTACACCTTC
TRBV12-3/TRBV12-4	TRBJ1-5	.	.	CASSFAGGWQPQHF	TGTGCCAGCAGTTTTGCGGGGGGCTGGCAGCCCCAGCATTTT
TRBV9	TRBJ2-3	.	TRBD1	CASSVAEGANTDTQYF	TGTGCCAGCAGCGTAGCTGAGGGGGCGAACACAGATACGCAGTATTTT
TRBV20-1	TRBJ1-5	.	.	CSANRGQHWAQHF	TGCAGTGCCAACCGGGGCCAACATTGGGCCCAGCATTTT
TRBV29-1	TRBJ2-2	.	.	CSVEIGGNTGELFF	TGCAGCGTTGAAATAGGGGGAAACACCGGGGAGCTGTTTTTT
TRBV4-3	TRBJ2-7	.	.	CASSQDLATYEQYF	TGCGCCAGCAGCCAAGACTTAGCCACCTACGAGCAGTACTTC
TRBV23-1	TRBJ2-5	once	.	CASSHNAARHQGTQYF	TGCGCCAGCAGTCACAATGCGGCGCGCCACCAAGGGACCCAGTACTTC
TRBV3-1	TRBJ1-2	.	.	CASSQDGLGVSGYTF	TGTGCCAGCAGCCAAGATGGACTCGGGGTCAGCGGCTACACCTTC
TRBV4-3	TRBJ2-7	once	TRBD2	CASSQETSGGAYEQYF	TGCGCCAGCAGCCAAGAGACTAGCGGGGGGGCCTACGAGCAGTACTTC
TRBV27	TRBJ2-1	.	.	CASSLYLGYGDEQFF	TGTGCCAGCAGTTTATATCTTGGCTACGGGGATGAGCAGTTCTTC
TRBV28	TRBJ2-5	.	.	CASSSTGWTESLQETQYF	TGTGCCAGCAGTTCTACCGGATGGACCGAAAGCCTCCAAGAGACCCAGTACTTC
TRBV2	TRBJ2-3	.	TRBD2	CASSEMRTSGGFSADTQYF	TGTGCCAGCAGTGAAATGAGGACTAGCGGGGGATTTTCTGCAGATACGCAGTATTTT
TRBV27	TRBJ2-7	.	TRBD1	CASSLQGPLYEQYF	TGTGCCAGCAGTCTACAGGGGCCACTCTACGAGCAGTACTTC
TRBV6-2/TRBV6-3	TRBJ2-3	.	.	CASSWFVAPSTDTQYF	TGTGCCAGCAGTTGGTTTGTCGCGCCTAGCACAGATACGCAGTATTTT
TRBV5-1	TRBJ2-1	.	.	CASSSAGAYNEQFF	TGCGCCAGCAGCTCCGCGGGCGCCTACAATGAGCAGTTCTTC
TRBV4-2	TRBJ2-2	.	.	CASSPRGESRVGELFF	TGTGCCAGCAGCCCCCGCGGGGAGTCTAGGGTCGGGGAGCTGTTTTTT
TRBV28	TRBJ2-1	.	.	CASSLWTQGGEQFF	TGTGCCAGCAGTTTATGGACTCAAGGTGGGGAGCAGTTCTTC
TRBV27	TRBJ2-7	.	.	CASSYISPEGAYEQYF	TGTGCCAGCAGTTACATATCACCGGAGGGGGCCTACGAGCAGTACTTC
TRBV9	TRBJ2-1	.	TRBD2	CASSAGTSGRGEQFF	TGTGCCAGCAGCGCAGGGACTAGCGGGAGGGGTGAGCAGTTCTTC
TRBV27	TRBJ2-1	.	TRBD2	CASSLGGSIYNEQFF	TGTGCCAGCAGTTTGGGGGGGTCAATATACAATGAGCAGTTCTTC
TRBV5-1	TRBJ2-7	.	.	CASSLATGVFYEQYF	TGCGCCAGCAGCTTGGCGACGGGAGTTTTCTACGAGCAGTACTTC
TRBV14	TRBJ2-2	.	TRBD2	CASSLAGGWSSTGELFF	TGTGCCAGCAGCCTAGCGGGAGGTTGGTCGAGCACCGGGGAGCTGTTTTTT
TRBV4-2	TRBJ1-4	.	TRBD1	CASSPAGTGIPNEKLFF	TGTGCCAGCAGCCCCGCCGGGACAGGGATTCCTAATGAAAAACTGTTTTTT
TRBV27	TRBJ1-1	.	.	CASSLSLDTEAFF	TGTGCCAGCAGTTTGAGCTTGGACACTGAAGCTTTCTTT
TRBV5-6	TRBJ1-1	few	.	CASSYATQNTEAFF	TGTGCCAGCAGCTATGCGACACAAAACACTGAAGCTTTCTTT
TRBV20-1	TRBJ1-1	.	.	CSASTNTEASF	TGCAGTGCAAGCACGAACACTGAAGCTTCCTTT
TRBV7-9	TRBJ2-1	.	TRBD1	CASSPGGVDEQFF	TGTGCCAGCAGCCCAGGGGGCGTCGATGAGCAGTTCTTC
TRBV11-1	TRBJ1-1	.	TRBD1	CASSLVSVGTGVRVRAFF	TGTGCCAGCAGCTTAGTGTCGGTTGGGACAGGGGTCCGCGTACGGGCTTTCTTT
TRBV6-5	TRBJ1-4	.	.	CASSYSFVAGLEREKLFF	TGTGCCAGCAGTTACTCGTTTGTGGCGGGATTGGAGCGTGAAAAACTGTTTTTT
TRBV29-1	TRBJ1-2	once	.	CSSSSVSTGRGNYGYTF	TGCAGCTCCTCGAGCGTTAGCACAGGAAGAGGAAATTATGGCTACACCTTC
TRBV2	TRBJ1-2	.	.	CASSEFSGTANYGYTF	TGTGCCAGCAGTGAATTTTCCGGGACGGCTAACTATGGCTACACCTTC
TRBV20-1	TRBJ2-7	.	TRBD1	CSARSTGGEQYF	TGCAGTGCTAGGTCGACAGGGGGCGAGCAGTACTTC
TRBV27	TRBJ1-2	once	.	CASGQTPINEGYGYTF	TGTGCCAGCGGACAAACCCCGATAAACGAAGGGTATGGCTACACCTTC
TRBV29-1	TRBJ1-2	.	.	CSVADYTF	TGCAGCGTTGCCGACTACACCTTC
TRBV9	TRBJ2-1	.	TRBD2	CASSVGGLAGDEQFF	TGTGCCAGCAGCGTAGGCGGACTAGCGGGAGATGAGCAGTTCTTC
TRBV30	TRBJ2-2	.	.	CAWTGVAGELFF	TGTGCCTGGACAGGGGTGGCCGGGGAGCTGTTTTTT
TRBV6-5	TRBJ2-1	.	.	CASSYLGREGTFLDEQFF	TGTGCCAGCAGTTACTTGGGGAGAGAGGGGACCTTCCTAGACGAGCAGTTCTTC
TRBV15	TRBJ1-2	.	.	CATSSFTGFYGYTF	TGTGCCACCAGCTCCTTTACAGGCTTCTATGGCTACACCTTC
TRBV7-9	TRBJ2-1	once	.	CASSLGAGPRMNEQFF	TGTGCCAGCAGCTTAGGTGCAGGCCCTAGGATGAATGAGCAGTTCTTC
TRBV29-1	TRBJ2-2	.	.	CSVGVTGNTGELFF	TGCAGCGTTGGTGTGACAGGGAACACCGGGGAGCTGTTTTTT
TRBV24-1	TRBJ2-3	once	TRBD2	CATSATTASGSTDTQYF	TGTGCCACCAGTGCCACCACGGCTAGCGGATCCACAGATACGCAGTATTTT
TRBV9	TRBJ1-1	.	TRBD1	CASSAGGGWDTEAFF	TGTGCCAGCAGCGCTGGAGGGGGCTGGGACACTGAAGCTTTCTTT
TRBV4-2	TRBJ2-1	.	.	CASSQAGGRVEQFF	TGTGCCAGCAGCCAAGCGGGCGGGCGCGTGGAGCAGTTCTTC
TRBV20-1	TRBJ1-4	.	.	CSARKRLDEKLFF	TGCAGTGCCCGAAAGAGGTTGGATGAAAAACTGTTTTTT
TRBV30	TRBJ2-7	once	.	CAWGSGHSYEQYF	TGTGCCTGGGGGTCGGGGCACTCCTACGAGCAGTACTTC
TRBV20-1	TRBJ2-7	.	.	CSARKTGDFDEQYF	TGCAGTGCTAGAAAAACGGGGGATTTTGACGAGCAGTACTTC